The present T cell receptor (beta chain) was sequenced within a study of T cell repertoires in cytomegalovirus infection. Turning to this clonotype: Its antigen remains unidentified.

A single record per CDR3 protein comes from TCRdb applying MiXCR to the reads. The table includes hundreds of thousands of distinct CDR3 sequences, 33% detected once. Overall study findings and caveats: In two of eight donors, the top clonotype was HLA-C-restricted CMV-specific.

The clonotype was recovered from a human donor in good health (CMV status not recorded). Some clones in this sample may be carry-over from other donors' samples. The sequenced sample was cultured PBMCs, obtained from culture after CMV antigen stimulation.

CDR3 in amino acids: CSARRGPYNEQFF. CDR3 DNA: TGCAGTGCTAGACGGGGCCCTTACAATGAGCAGTTCTTC. The chain employs TRBV20-1 and TRBJ2-1, with D possibly called TRBD1 or TRBD2 (5 bases each). The CDR3 contains 13 residues. CDR1 and CDR2 (germline): DFQATT, SNEGSKA (reference sequence). The V end was cut by 2 bases, the J end by 4 bases, with 9 bases between.